These 2 T cell receptor beta chains originate from one sample sequenced in a study of T cell responses to AZD1222 COVID-19 vaccine. Clones were read by immunoSEQ multiplex PCR, and TCRdb kept only the in-frame ones, dropping some. Here the sample spans approximately 140,000 clones, under 95% being singletons. The sample in question was peripheral blood, obtained on day 0 of AZD1222 vaccination. These receptors originate from an adult in good health.

The V gene is TRBV5-1, the J gene TRBJ1-1; 7 bases line up with TRBD1. Unmatched junction bases numbered 11, after V lost 4 bases and J lost 11 bases. Germline V gene lookup returns CDR1 SGHRS and CDR2 YFSETQ. CDR3 length equals 13 residues. Here the CDR3 reads CASSPRQGGDAFF. CDR3 nucleotide sequence: TGCGCCAGCAGCCCGCGACAGGGAGGAGATGCTTTCTTT.

The V gene is TRBV5-5, the J gene TRBJ1-2; 7 bases are shared with TRBD1. The V gene end was trimmed by 0 bases and the J gene end by 4 bases; junction bases not matched to a gene: 6. Germline CDR1 is SGHKS and CDR2 is YYEKEE (reference sequence). CDR3 size: 15 residues. The DNA for the CDR3 is TGTGCCAGCAGCTTGGCTACAGGGGCGACCTATGGCTACACCTTC. Residues: CASSLATGATYGYTF.